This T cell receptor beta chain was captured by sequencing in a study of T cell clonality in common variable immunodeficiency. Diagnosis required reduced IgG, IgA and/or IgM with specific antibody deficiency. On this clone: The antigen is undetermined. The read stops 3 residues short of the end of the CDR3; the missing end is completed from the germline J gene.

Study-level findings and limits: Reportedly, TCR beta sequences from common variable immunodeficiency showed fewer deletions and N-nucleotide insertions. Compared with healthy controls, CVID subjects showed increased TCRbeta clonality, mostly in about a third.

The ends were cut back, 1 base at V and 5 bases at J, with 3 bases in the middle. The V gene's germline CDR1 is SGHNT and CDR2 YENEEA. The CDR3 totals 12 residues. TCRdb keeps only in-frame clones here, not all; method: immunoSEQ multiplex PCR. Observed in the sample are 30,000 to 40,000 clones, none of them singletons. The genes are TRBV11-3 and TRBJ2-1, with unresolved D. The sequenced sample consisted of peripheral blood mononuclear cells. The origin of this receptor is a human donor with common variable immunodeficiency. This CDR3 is CASSLANNEQFF. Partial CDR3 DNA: TGTGCCAGCAGCTTAGCCAACAATGAG.